A selection of T cell receptor beta chains follows, all from one sample in a study of blood T cell repertoires in COVID-19. Sequencing was performed with immunoSEQ multiplex PCR; in TCRdb, only in-frame clones are kept and a portion is missing. The data show around 400,000 clones, roughly 90% seen once. Sequenced material: peripheral blood. The receptors were sampled from a man aged 35-49 years with acute or convalescent COVID-19. CDR3s include the opening cysteine and the closing phenylalanine or tryptophan. A D gene is named only where the DNA matches it firmly. Size is omitted from some rows. Given values are once, few, many or a class for expanded clones.

v_call: TRBV30
j_call: TRBJ1-3
d_call: .
clone_size: .
cdr3_nt: TGTGCCTGGGACAGATCTGGAAACACCATATATTTT
cdr3_aa: CAWDRSGNTIYF

v_call: TRBV10-1
j_call: TRBJ2-1
d_call: TRBD2
clone_size: .
cdr3_nt: TGCGCCAGCAGTGGCCCGAGTGGTGGCGGGAGGGGTGAGCAGTTCTTC
cdr3_aa: CASSGPSGGGRGEQFF

v_call: TRBV6-1
j_call: TRBJ2-3
d_call: TRBD2
clone_size: .
cdr3_nt: TGTGCCAGCAGTGAGCGGGGGGGTTTTGATACGCAGTATTTT
cdr3_aa: CASSERGGFDTQYF

v_call: TRBV6-5
j_call: TRBJ1-6
d_call: TRBD1
clone_size: .
cdr3_nt: TGTGCCAGCAGGGAGGGACAGACCCAGATCCTCCACTTT
cdr3_aa: CASREGQTQILHF

v_call: TRBV10-3
j_call: TRBJ2-3
d_call: TRBD2
clone_size: .
cdr3_nt: TGTGCCATCAAGGGACCGGGACTAGCGGGATACCCCGTACAGTATTTT
cdr3_aa: CAIKGPGLAGYPVQYF

v_call: TRBV7-9
j_call: TRBJ2-7
d_call: .
clone_size: .
cdr3_nt: TGTGCCAGCAGCTTAGCCTGGTCTAAGGAGCAGTACTTC
cdr3_aa: CASSLAWSKEQYF

v_call: TRBV10-3
j_call: TRBJ2-7
d_call: TRBD2
clone_size: .
cdr3_nt: TGTGCCATCAGTTTTAGCGGGTACATCTCCTACGAGCAGTACTTC
cdr3_aa: CAISFSGYISYEQYF

v_call: TRBV9
j_call: TRBJ1-1
d_call: .
clone_size: .
cdr3_nt: TGTGCCAGCAGCGCCTCCCAGGCGGTAGGGGCGAACACTGAAGCTTTCTTT
cdr3_aa: CASSASQAVGANTEAFF

v_call: TRBV4-2
j_call: TRBJ2-2
d_call: TRBD1
clone_size: .
cdr3_nt: TGTGCCAGCAGCCAGGGACAGGGGGCGAACACCGGGGAGCTGTTTTTT
cdr3_aa: CASSQGQGANTGELFF

v_call: TRBV19
j_call: TRBJ2-7
d_call: .
clone_size: .
cdr3_nt: TGTGCCAGTAGTATCACCCCCCGCGGGAACGAGCAGTACTTC
cdr3_aa: CASSITPRGNEQYF

v_call: TRBV5-8
j_call: TRBJ2-3
d_call: TRBD1
clone_size: .
cdr3_nt: TGTGCCAGCAGTGGACAGGTGGGGGATACGCAGTATTTT
cdr3_aa: CASSGQVGDTQYF

v_call: TRBV30
j_call: TRBJ1-1
d_call: .
clone_size: .
cdr3_nt: TGTGCCTGGAGGCCGGGCAGGGTGAACACTGAAGCTTTCTTT
cdr3_aa: CAWRPGRVNTEAFF

v_call: TRBV27
j_call: TRBJ2-7
d_call: TRBD2
clone_size: .
cdr3_nt: TGTGCCAGCAGTTCCCATGGGACTAGCGGGACCTACGAGCAGTACTTC
cdr3_aa: CASSSHGTSGTYEQYF

v_call: TRBV5-4
j_call: TRBJ2-7
d_call: TRBD2
clone_size: .
cdr3_nt: TGTGCCAGCAGCTTGGGTCGGGGGGAGCTCTACGAGCAGTACTTC
cdr3_aa: CASSLGRGELYEQYF

v_call: TRBV30
j_call: TRBJ2-1
d_call: .
clone_size: few
cdr3_nt: TGTGCCTGGAGTGTACCCGGAACAAGGAGCCCCAACAATGAGCAGTTCTTC
cdr3_aa: CAWSVPGTRSPNNEQFF

v_call: TRBV7-9
j_call: TRBJ2-2
d_call: .
clone_size: .
cdr3_nt: TGTGCCAGCAGCTCACCGGGTCCCACGGACACCGGGGAGCTGTTTTTT
cdr3_aa: CASSSPGPTDTGELFF

v_call: TRBV5-4
j_call: TRBJ2-3
d_call: TRBD2
clone_size: .
cdr3_nt: TGTGCCAGCAGCTATGCGGGAGGAAGCACAGATACGCAGTATTTT
cdr3_aa: CASSYAGGSTDTQYF

v_call: TRBV19
j_call: TRBJ1-5
d_call: TRBD1
clone_size: .
cdr3_nt: TGTGCCAGTAGTATATCTGACAGGGATCAGCCCCAGCATTTT
cdr3_aa: CASSISDRDQPQHF

v_call: TRBV5-1
j_call: TRBJ2-3
d_call: TRBD2
clone_size: .
cdr3_nt: TGCGCCAGCAGCTCGGCCACCCTAGCGGGAGGGAGCACAGATACGCAGTATTTT
cdr3_aa: CASSSATLAGGSTDTQYF

v_call: TRBV6-2/TRBV6-3
j_call: TRBJ1-5
d_call: .
clone_size: .
cdr3_nt: TGTGCCAGCAGTGGGGGCAGCACTTATAGCAATCAGCCCCAGCATTTT
cdr3_aa: CASSGGSTYSNQPQHF

v_call: TRBV19
j_call: TRBJ2-1
d_call: .
clone_size: .
cdr3_nt: TGTGCCAGTAAACTAGCAGGCGAGCAGTTCTTC
cdr3_aa: CASKLAGEQFF

v_call: TRBV30
j_call: TRBJ1-1
d_call: .
clone_size: few
cdr3_nt: TGTGCCTGGAGTTTGTTGTCGGAAGCTTTCTTT
cdr3_aa: CAWSLLSEAFF

v_call: TRBV4-1
j_call: TRBJ2-2
d_call: .
clone_size: once
cdr3_nt: TGCGCCAGCAGCGAACGGGGAGAGGCCGGGGAGCTGTTTTTT
cdr3_aa: CASSERGEAGELFF

v_call: TRBV29-1
j_call: TRBJ2-1
d_call: TRBD2
clone_size: .
cdr3_nt: TGCAGCGTTGTCGGGACTAGCGGGAGGACGTACAATGAGCAGTTCTTC
cdr3_aa: CSVVGTSGRTYNEQFF

v_call: TRBV11-2
j_call: TRBJ2-5
d_call: .
clone_size: .
cdr3_nt: TGTGCCAGCAGCTTATATGGTCGAGAACAAGAGACCCAGTACTTC
cdr3_aa: CASSLYGREQETQYF

v_call: TRBV19
j_call: TRBJ2-7
d_call: .
clone_size: once
cdr3_nt: TGTGCCAGTAGTACTGGACTCGGATCCTACGAGCAGTACTTC
cdr3_aa: CASSTGLGSYEQYF

v_call: TRBV11-2
j_call: TRBJ2-5
d_call: .
clone_size: .
cdr3_nt: TGTGCCAGCAGCTTAGGTCAGGGGTTAGAGACCCAGTACTTC
cdr3_aa: CASSLGQGLETQYF

v_call: TRBV7-3
j_call: TRBJ1-5
d_call: TRBD1
clone_size: .
cdr3_nt: TGTGCCAGCAGCTTAGGGGTAGGGGGCGGTAGCAATCAGCCCCAGCATTTT
cdr3_aa: CASSLGVGGGSNQPQHF

v_call: TRBV15
j_call: TRBJ1-6
d_call: TRBD1
clone_size: .
cdr3_nt: TGTGCCACCAGCGGAGACAGGGAATACTCACCCCTCCACTTT
cdr3_aa: CATSGDREYSPLHF

v_call: TRBV12-3/TRBV12-4
j_call: TRBJ2-2
d_call: .
clone_size: .
cdr3_nt: TGTGCCAGCAGCATCGGCGGGAACGGGGAGCTGTTTTTT
cdr3_aa: CASSIGGNGELFF

v_call: TRBV5-1
j_call: TRBJ2-1
d_call: TRBD2
clone_size: .
cdr3_nt: TGCGCCAGCAGCGCCAGGACTAGCTATGAGCAGTTCTTC
cdr3_aa: CASSARTSYEQFF

v_call: TRBV30
j_call: TRBJ2-2
d_call: .
clone_size: .
cdr3_nt: TGTGCCTGGAGACGGTACGGGAACACCGGGGAGCTGTTTTTT
cdr3_aa: CAWRRYGNTGELFF

v_call: TRBV11-2
j_call: TRBJ1-1
d_call: .
clone_size: .
cdr3_nt: TGTGCCAGCAGCCGCACCCCAGGAGGTAACACTGAAGCTTTCTTT
cdr3_aa: CASSRTPGGNTEAFF

v_call: TRBV6-5
j_call: TRBJ1-1
d_call: .
clone_size: .
cdr3_nt: TGTGCCAGCAGTTACTCGATTGCGGGGAACACTGAAGCTTTCTTT
cdr3_aa: CASSYSIAGNTEAFF